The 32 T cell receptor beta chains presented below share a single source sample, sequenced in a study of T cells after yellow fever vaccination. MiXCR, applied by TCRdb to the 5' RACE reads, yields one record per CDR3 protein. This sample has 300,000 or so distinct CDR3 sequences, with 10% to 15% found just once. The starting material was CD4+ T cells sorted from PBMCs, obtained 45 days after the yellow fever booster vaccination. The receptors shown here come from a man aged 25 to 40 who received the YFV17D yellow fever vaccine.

CDR3 sequence reads: CASSPREGELYGYTF. The CDR3 nucleotides read TGTGCCAGCAGCCCGAGAGAAGGGGAACTCTATGGCTACACCTTC. This rearrangement joins TRBV5-5 to TRBJ1-2, with D possibly TRBD1 on 5 matching bases. CDR3 length equals 15 residues. V was clipped by 4 bases and J by 4 bases, with 17 bases between them. Germline-derived CDR1 and CDR2 are SGHKS and YYEKEE (reference sequence). Looking up the rest from reference TRBV5-5 and TRBJ1-2 gives the full variable domain: DAGVTQSPTHLIKTRGQQVTLRCSPISGHKSVSWYQQVLGQGPQFIFQYYEKEERGRGNFPDRFSARQFPNYSSELNVNALLLGDSALYLCASSPREGELYGYTFGSGTRLTVV.

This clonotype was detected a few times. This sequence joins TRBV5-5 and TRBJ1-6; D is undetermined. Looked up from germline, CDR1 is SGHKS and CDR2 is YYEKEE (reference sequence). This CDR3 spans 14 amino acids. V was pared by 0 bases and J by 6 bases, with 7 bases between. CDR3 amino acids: CASSLGQVNSPLHF. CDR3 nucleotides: TGTGCCAGCAGCTTGGGGCAGGTTAATTCACCCCTCCACTTT.

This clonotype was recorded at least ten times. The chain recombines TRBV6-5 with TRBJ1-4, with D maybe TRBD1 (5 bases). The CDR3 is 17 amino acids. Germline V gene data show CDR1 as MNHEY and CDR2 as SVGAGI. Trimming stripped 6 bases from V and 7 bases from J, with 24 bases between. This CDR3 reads CASRAPGSGGKGEKLFF. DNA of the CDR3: TGTGCCAGCAGAGCCCCTGGTTCGGGGGGGAAGGGTGAAAAACTGTTTTTT.

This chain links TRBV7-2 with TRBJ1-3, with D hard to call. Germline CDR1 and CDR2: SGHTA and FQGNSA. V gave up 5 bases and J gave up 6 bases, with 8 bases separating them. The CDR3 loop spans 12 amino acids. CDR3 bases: TGTGCCAGCAGCCTAGGTCCAAACACCATATATTTT. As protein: CASSLGPNTIYF.

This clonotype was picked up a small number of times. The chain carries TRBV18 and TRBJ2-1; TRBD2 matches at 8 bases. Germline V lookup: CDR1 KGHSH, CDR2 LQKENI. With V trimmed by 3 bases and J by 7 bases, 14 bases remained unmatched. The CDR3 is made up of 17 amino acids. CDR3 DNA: TGTGCCAGCTCACCCGGAGCGGGAGCCACTCGTGTGAATGAGCAGTTCTTC. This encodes CASSPGAGATRVNEQFF.

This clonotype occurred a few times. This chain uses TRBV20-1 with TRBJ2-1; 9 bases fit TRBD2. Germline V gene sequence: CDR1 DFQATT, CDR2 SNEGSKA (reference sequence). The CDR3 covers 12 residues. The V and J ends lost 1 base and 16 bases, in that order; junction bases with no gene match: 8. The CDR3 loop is CSARVAGATTFF. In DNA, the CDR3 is TGCAGTGCTAGAGTAGCGGGAGCCACTACCTTCTTC.

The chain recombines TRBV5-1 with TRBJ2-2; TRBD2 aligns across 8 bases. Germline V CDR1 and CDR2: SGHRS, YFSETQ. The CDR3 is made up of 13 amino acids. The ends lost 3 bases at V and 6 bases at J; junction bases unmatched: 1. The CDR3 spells CASSSGGPGELFF. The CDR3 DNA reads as TGCGCCAGCAGCTCGGGAGGGCCCGGGGAGCTGTTTTTT. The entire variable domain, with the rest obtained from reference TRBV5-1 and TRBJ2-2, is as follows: KAGVTQTPRYLIKTRGQQVTLSCSPISGHRSVSWYQQTPGQGLQFLFEYFSETQRNKGNFPGRFSGRQFSNSRSEMNVSTLELGDSALYLCASSSGGPGELFFGEGSRLTVL.

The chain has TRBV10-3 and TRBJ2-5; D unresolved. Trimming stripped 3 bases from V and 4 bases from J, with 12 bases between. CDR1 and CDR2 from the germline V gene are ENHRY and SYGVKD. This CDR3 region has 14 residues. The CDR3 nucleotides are TGTGCCATCAGTGAAAAGCCCGTGCGAGAGACCCAGTACTTC. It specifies CAISEKPVRETQYF.

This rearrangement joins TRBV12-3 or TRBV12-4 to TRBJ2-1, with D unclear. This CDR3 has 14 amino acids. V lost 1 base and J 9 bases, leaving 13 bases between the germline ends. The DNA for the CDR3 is TGTGCCAGCAGTTTAGGGCTGGCCTCCGGTGAGCAGTTCTTC. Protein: CASSLGLASGEQFF.

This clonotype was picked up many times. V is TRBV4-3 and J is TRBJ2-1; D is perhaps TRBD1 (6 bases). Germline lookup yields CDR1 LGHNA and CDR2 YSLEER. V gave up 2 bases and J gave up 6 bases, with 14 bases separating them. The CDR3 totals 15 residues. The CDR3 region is CASSQMGMGANEQFF. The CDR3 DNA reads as TGCGCCAGCAGCCAAATGGGGATGGGGGCCAATGAGCAGTTCTTC.

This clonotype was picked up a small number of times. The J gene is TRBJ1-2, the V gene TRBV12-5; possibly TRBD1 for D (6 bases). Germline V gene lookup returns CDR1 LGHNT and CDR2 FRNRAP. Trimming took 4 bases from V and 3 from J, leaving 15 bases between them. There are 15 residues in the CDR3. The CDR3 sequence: CASGSDPHRDYGYTF. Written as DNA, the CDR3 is TGTGCTAGTGGTTCCGACCCCCACAGGGACTATGGCTACACCTTC.

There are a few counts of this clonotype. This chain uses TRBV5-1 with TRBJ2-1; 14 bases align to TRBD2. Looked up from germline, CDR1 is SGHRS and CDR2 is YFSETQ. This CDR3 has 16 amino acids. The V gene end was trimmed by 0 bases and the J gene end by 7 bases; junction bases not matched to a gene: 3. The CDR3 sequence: CASSLEGTSGRNEQFF. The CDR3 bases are TGCGCCAGCAGCTTGGAAGGGACTAGCGGGAGAAATGAGCAGTTCTTC.

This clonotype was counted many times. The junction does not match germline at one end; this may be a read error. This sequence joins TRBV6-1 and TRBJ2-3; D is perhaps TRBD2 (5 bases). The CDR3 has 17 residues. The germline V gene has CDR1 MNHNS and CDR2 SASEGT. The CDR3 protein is CASREGLGVTSTDTQYF. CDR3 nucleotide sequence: TGTGCCAGCCGTGAGGGTCTAGGTGTCACTAGCACAGATACGCAGTATTTT.

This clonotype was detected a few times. The CDR3 DNA reads as TGCGCCAGCAGCCGATTCGACAAGGGCACAGATACGCAGTATTTT. Translated: CASSRFDKGTDTQYF. The rearrangement links TRBV5-1 to TRBJ2-3; unclear D gene. Trimming stripped 4 bases from V and 1 base from J, with 13 bases between. The CDR3 runs 15 residues. Germline lookup yields CDR1 SGHRS and CDR2 YFSETQ.

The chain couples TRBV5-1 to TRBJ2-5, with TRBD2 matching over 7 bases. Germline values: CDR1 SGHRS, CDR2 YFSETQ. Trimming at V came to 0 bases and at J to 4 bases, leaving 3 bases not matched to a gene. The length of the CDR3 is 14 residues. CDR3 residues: CASSLDASGETQYF. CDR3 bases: TGCGCCAGCAGCTTGGACGCTAGCGGAGAGACCCAGTACTTC.

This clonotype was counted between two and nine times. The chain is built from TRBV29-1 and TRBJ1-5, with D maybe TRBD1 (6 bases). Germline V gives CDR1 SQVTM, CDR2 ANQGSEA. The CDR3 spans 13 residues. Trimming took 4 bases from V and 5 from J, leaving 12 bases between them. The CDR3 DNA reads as TGCAGCGTTGCGGACAGATTAGATCAGCCCCAGCATTTT. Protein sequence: CSVADRLDQPQHF.

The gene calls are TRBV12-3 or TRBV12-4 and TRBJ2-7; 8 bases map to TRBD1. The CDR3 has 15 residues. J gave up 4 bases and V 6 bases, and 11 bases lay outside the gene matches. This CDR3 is CASRASGTGSYEQYF. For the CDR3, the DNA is TGTGCCAGCAGGGCCTCCGGGACAGGTAGTTACGAGCAGTACTTC.

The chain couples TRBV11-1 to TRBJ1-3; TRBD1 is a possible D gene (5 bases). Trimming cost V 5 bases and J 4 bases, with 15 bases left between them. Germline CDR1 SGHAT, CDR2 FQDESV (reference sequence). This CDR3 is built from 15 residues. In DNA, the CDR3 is TGTGCCAGCAGCCTAAGCCGGGACCCGGGAAACACCATATATTTT. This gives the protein CASSLSRDPGNTIYF.

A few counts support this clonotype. CDR3 DNA: TGTGCCAGCCGAAGGACTAGCGACACAGATACGCAGTATTTT. As protein: CASRRTSDTDTQYF. This chain uses TRBV7-2 with TRBJ2-3, with 9 bases lining up with TRBD2. The CDR3 loop spans 14 amino acids. The junction had 5 bases not matched to a gene; V was cut back by 8 bases and J by 2 bases. Germline CDR1 SGHTA, CDR2 FQGNSA.

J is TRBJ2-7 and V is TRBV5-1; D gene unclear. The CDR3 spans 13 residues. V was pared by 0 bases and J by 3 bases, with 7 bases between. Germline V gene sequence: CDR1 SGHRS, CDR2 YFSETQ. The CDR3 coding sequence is TGCGCCAGCAGCTTGGACACGAACTACGAGCAGTACTTC. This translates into CASSLDTNYEQYF. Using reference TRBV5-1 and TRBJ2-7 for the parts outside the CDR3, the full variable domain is KAGVTQTPRYLIKTRGQQVTLSCSPISGHRSVSWYQQTPGQGLQFLFEYFSETQRNKGNFPGRFSGRQFSNSRSEMNVSTLELGDSALYLCASSLDTNYEQYFGPGTRLTVT.

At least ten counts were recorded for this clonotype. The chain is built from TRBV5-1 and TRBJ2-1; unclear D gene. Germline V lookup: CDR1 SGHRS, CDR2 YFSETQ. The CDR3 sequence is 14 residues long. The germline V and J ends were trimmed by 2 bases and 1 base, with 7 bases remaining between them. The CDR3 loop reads CASSLRKSYNEQFF. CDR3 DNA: TGCGCCAGCAGCTTACGTAAATCCTACAATGAGCAGTTCTTC.

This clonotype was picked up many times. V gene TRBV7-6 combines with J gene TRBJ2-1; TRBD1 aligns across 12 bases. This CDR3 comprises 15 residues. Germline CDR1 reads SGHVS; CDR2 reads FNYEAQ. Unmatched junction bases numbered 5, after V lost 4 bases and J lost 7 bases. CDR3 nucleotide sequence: TGTGCCAGCAGCTCCCGGGACAGGGGGCTGAATGAGCAGTTCTTC. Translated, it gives CASSSRDRGLNEQFF.

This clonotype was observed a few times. This CDR3 is CSARDGGKNIQYF. The CDR3, as DNA: TGCAGTGCTAGAGATGGTGGCAAAAACATTCAGTACTTC. This sequence joins TRBV20-1 and TRBJ2-4; D call uncertain. V was shortened by 0 bases and J by 3 bases, with 6 bases between the two germline ends. Germline CDR1 reads DFQATT; CDR2 reads SNEGSKA (reference sequence). The CDR3 length is 13 residues.

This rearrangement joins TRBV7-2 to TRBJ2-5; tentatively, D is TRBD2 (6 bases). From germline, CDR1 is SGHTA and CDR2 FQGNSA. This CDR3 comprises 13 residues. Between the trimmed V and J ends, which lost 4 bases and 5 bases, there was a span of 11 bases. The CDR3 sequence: CASSWGVVETQYF. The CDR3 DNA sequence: TGTGCCAGCAGCTGGGGGGTGGTGGAGACCCAGTACTTC. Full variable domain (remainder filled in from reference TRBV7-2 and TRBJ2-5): GAGVSQSPSNKVTEKGKDVELRCDPISGHTALYWYRQSLGQGLEFLIYFQGNSAPDKSGLPSDRFSAERTGGSVSTLTIQRTQQEDSAVYLCASSWGVVETQYFGPGTRLLVL.

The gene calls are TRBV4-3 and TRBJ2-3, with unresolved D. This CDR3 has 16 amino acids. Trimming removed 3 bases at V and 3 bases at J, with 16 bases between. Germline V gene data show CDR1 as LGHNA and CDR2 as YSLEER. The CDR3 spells CASSQQLSFGTDTQYF. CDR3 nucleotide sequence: TGCGCCAGCAGCCAGCAACTCTCCTTTGGGACAGATACGCAGTATTTT.

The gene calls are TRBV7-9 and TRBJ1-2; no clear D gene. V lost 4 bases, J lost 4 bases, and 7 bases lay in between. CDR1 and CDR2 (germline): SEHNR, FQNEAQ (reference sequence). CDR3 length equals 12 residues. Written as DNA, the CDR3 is TGTGCCAGCAGCTCACACCTCTATGGCTACACCTTC. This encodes CASSSHLYGYTF.

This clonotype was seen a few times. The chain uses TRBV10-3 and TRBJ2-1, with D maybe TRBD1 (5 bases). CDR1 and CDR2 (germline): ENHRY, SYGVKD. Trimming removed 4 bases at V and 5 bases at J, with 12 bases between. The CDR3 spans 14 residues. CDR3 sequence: CAISVDRDNNEQFF. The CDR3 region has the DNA TGTGCCATCAGTGTCGACAGAGACAACAATGAGCAGTTCTTC.

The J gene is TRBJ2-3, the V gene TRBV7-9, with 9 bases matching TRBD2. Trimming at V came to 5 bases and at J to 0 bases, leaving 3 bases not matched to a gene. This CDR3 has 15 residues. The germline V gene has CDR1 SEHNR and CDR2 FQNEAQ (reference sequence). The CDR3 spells CASSPSGRSTDTQYF. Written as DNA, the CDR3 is TGTGCCAGCAGCCCAAGCGGGAGGAGCACAGATACGCAGTATTTT.

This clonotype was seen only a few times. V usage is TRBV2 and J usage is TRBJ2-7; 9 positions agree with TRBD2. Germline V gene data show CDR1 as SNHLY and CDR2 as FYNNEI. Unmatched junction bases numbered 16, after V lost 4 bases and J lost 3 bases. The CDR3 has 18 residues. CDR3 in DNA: TGTGCCAGCAGTGCCCAGGTTATCCGCGGGAGGGGCAGCTACGAGCAGTACTTC. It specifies CASSAQVIRGRGSYEQYF.

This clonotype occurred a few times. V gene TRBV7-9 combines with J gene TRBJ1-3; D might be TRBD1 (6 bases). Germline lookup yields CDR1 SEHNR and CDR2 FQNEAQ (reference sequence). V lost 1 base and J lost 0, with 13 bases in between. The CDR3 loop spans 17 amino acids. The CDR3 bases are TGTGCCAGCAGCTTAGGGGGGACAACTCCCTCTGGAAACACCATATATTTT. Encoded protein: CASSLGGTTPSGNTIYF.

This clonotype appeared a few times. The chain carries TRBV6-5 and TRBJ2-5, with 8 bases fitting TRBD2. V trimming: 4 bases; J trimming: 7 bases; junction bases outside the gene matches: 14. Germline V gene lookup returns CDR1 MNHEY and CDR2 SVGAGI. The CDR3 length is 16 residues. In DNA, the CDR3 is TGTGCCAGCAGTTTTGGACTAGCCGGGTTGTCTGGGACCCAGTACTTC. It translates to CASSFGLAGLSGTQYF.

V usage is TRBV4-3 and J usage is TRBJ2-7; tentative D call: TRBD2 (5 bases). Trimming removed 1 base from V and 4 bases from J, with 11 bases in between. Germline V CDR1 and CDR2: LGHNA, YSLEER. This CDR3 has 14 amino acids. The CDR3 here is CASSQVGREYEQYF. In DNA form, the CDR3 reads TGCGCCAGCAGCCAAGTAGGAAGGGAGTACGAGCAGTACTTC.